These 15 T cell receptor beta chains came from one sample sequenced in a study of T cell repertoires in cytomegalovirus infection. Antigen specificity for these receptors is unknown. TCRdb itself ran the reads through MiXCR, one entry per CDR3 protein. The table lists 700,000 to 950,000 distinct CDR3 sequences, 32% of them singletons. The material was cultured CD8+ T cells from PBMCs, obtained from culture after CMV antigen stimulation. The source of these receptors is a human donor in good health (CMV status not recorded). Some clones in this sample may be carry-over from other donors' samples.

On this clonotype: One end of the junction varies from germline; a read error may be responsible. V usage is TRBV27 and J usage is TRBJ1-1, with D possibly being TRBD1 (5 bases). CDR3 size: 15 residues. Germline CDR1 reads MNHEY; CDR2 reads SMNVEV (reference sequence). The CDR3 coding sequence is TGTGCCAACAGTCCTACCCTCGGGGGAAACACTGAAGCTTTCTTT. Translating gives CANSPTLGGNTEAFF.

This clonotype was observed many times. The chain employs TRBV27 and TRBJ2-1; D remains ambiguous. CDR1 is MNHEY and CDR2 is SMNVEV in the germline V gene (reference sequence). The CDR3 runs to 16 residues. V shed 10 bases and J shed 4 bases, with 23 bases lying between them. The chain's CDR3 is CANHRRTGLKYNEQFF. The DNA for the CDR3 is TGTGCCAACCACCGTCGTACCGGCCTAAAGTACAATGAGCAGTTCTTC.

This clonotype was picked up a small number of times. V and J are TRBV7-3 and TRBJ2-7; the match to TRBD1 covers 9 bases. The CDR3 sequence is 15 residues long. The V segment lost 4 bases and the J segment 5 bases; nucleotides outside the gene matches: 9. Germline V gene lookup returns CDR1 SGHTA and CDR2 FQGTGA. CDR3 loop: CASSSPNRTGDEQYV. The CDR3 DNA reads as TGTGCCAGCAGCTCCCCGAACCGGACAGGGGACGAGCAGTACGTC.

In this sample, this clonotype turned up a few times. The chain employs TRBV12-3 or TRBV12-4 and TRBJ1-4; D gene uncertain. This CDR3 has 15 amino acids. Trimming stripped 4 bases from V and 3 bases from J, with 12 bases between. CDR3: CASSSNLGANEKLFF. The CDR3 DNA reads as TGTGCCAGCAGTTCAAATTTGGGCGCTAATGAAAAACTGTTTTTT.

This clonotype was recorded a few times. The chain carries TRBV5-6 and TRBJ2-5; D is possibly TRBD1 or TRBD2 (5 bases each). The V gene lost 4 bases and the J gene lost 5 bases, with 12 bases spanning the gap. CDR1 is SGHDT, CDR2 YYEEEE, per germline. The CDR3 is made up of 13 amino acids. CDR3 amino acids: CASSEGIRETQYF. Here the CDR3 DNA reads TGTGCCAGCAGCGAGGGGATCAGGGAGACCCAGTACTTC.

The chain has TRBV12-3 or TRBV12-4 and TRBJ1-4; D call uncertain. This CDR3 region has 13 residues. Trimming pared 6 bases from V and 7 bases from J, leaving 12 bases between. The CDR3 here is CASRPDTFEKLFF. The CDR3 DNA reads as TGTGCCAGCAGACCTGACACCTTTGAAAAACTGTTTTTT.

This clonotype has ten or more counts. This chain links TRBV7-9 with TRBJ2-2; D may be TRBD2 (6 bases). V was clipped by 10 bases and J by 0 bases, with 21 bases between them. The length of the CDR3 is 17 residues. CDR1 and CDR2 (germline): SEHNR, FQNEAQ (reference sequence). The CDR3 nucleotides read TGTGCCACCAAGCCCCTAGCGTGGGCTTCGAACACCGGGGAGCTGTTTTTT. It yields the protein CATKPLAWASNTGELFF.

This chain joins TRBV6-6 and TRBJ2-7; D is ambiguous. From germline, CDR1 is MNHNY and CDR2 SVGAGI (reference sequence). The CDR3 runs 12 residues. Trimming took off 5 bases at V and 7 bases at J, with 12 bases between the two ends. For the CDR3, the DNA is TGTGCCAGCAGTCTGAGCCTTCGGGAGCAGTACGTC. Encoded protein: CASSLSLREQYV.

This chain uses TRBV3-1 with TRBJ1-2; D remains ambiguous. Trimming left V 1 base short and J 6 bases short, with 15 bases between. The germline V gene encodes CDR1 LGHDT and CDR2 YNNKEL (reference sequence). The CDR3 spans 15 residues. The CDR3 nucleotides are TGTGCCAGCAGCCAAGGCAAGGCATTAGTTGATGGCTACACCTTC. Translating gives CASSQGKALVDGYTF.

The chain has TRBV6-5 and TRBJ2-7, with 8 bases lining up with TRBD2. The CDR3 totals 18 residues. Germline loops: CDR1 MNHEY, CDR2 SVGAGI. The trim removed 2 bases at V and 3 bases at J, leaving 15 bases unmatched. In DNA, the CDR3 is TGTGCCAGCAGTTACGCCCAACGAAACGCGGGGGGCCACTACGAGCAGTACGTC. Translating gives CASSYAQRNAGGHYEQYV.

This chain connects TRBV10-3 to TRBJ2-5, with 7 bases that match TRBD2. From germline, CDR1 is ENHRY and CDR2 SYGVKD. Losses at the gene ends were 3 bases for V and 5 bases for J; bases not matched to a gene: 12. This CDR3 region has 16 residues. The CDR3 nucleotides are TGTGCCATCAGTGAAAGAGGATCCGGGGGGACGGAGACCCAGTACTTC. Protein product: CAISERGSGGTETQYF.

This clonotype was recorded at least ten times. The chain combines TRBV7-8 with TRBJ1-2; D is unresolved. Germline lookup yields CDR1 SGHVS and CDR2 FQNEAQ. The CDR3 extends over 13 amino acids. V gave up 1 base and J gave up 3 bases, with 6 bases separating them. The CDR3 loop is CASSLVSDYGYTF. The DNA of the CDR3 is TGTGCCAGCAGCTTAGTCAGCGACTATGGCTACACCTTC. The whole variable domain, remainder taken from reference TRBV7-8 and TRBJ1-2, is GAGVSQSPRYKVAKRGQDVALRCDPISGHVSLFWYQQALGQGPEFLTYFQNEAQLDKSGLPSDRFFAERPEGSVSTLKIQRTQQEDSAVYLCASSLVSDYGYTFGSGTRLTVV.

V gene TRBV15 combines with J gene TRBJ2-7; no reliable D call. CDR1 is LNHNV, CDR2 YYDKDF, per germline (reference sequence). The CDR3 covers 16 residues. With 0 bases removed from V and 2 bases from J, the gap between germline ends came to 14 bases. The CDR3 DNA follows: TGTGCCACCAGCAGAGATTGGTCCCCGGTCCCCTACGAGCAGTACTTC. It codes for CATSRDWSPVPYEQYF.

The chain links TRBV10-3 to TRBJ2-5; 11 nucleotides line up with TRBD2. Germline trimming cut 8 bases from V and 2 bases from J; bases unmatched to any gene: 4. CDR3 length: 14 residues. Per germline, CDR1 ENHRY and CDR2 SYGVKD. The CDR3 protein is CAIAGLAEQETQYF. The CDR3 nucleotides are TGTGCCATCGCGGGACTAGCGGAGCAAGAGACCCAGTACTTC.

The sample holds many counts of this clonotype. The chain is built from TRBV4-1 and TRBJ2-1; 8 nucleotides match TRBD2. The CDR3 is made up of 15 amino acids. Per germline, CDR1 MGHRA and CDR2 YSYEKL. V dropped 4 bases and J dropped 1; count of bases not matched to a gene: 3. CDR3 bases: TGCGCCAGCAGCCTTAGCGGGGCATCCTACAATGAGCAGTTCTTC. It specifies CASSLSGASYNEQFF.